This TCR beta chain was found in a study of tumour-infiltrating T cells in Burkitt lymphoma. As for the study in general: Overall and progression-free survival were predicted by productive clonality.

The data were produced by immunoSEQ multiplex PCR, yet TCRdb's version contains in-frame clones alone and is incomplete. The table has around 3,000 clones, around 76% seen once. V lost 0 bases, J lost 1 base, and 7 bases lay in between. This CDR3 is built from 15 residues. Germline CDR1 reads LGHNA; CDR2 reads YSLEER. This clone was found a few times. The receptor's source is a human donor with diffuse large B-cell lymphoma. The chain joins TRBV4-3 to TRBJ1-3; maybe TRBD1 (5 bases). What was sequenced was tumor tissue. This chain's CDR3 is CASSQEWGSGNTIYF. The CDR3 DNA reads TGCGCCAGCAGCCAAGAGTGGGGGTCTGGAAACACCATATATTTT.